Following are 13 T cell receptor beta chains from one sample sequenced in a study of response to subunit inactivated influenza vaccine. TCRdb re-called the RT-PCR reads with MiXCR, one entry per CDR3 protein. The repertoire holds about 170,000 distinct CDR3 sequences, with about 12% as singletons. These data were also reused for a study on T cells expressing NK-cell markers. This second study notes: Generation of TCR beta cDNA was performed by 5'RACE template switching incorporating UMIs.

The material sequenced was CD8+ T cells sorted from PBMCs, taken 11 to 12 days after vaccination. These receptors all stem from a man between 45 and 60 years old who received an inactivated influenza vaccine.

This chain joins TRBV19 and TRBJ2-3, with D uncertain. V lost 2 bases and J lost 0, with 9 bases in between. The CDR3 runs to 15 residues. From germline, CDR1 is LNHDA and CDR2 SQIVND (reference sequence). CDR3 nucleotides: TGTGCCAGTAGTATACTTTTAGCTAGCACAGATACGCAGTATTTT. It yields the protein CASSILLASTDTQYF.

J is TRBJ2-5 and V is TRBV2, with 10 bases lining up with TRBD2. This CDR3 contains 15 residues. The V segment lost 5 bases and the J segment 0 bases; nucleotides outside the gene matches: 3. Germline CDR1 is SNHLY and CDR2 is FYNNEI. The CDR3 DNA is TGTGCCAGCAGTCCGACTAGCGGGTACCAAGAGACCCAGTACTTC. This translates into CASSPTSGYQETQYF. Variable domain in full (rest from reference TRBV2 and TRBJ2-5): EPEVTQTPSHQVTQMGQEVILRCVPISNHLYFYWYRQILGQKVEFLVSFYNNEISEKSEIFDDQFSVERPDGSNFTLKIRSTKLEDSAMYFCASSPTSGYQETQYFGPGTRLLVL.

This clonotype was seen repeatedly, ten times or more. The chain joins TRBV10-2 to TRBJ2-3, with 7 bases matching TRBD1. The germline CDR1 and CDR2 sequences are WSHSY and SAAADI. This CDR3 spans 14 amino acids. V dropped 3 bases and J dropped 4; count of bases not matched to a gene: 4. DNA for the CDR3: TGCGCCAGCAGTGACAGGGGGTCGGCAGATACGCAGTATTTT. Its translation is CASSDRGSADTQYF.

This clonotype was seen a few times. The V gene is TRBV12-3 or TRBV12-4, the J gene TRBJ1-6; no firm D call. Between the trimmed V and J ends, which lost 4 bases and 0 bases, there was a span of 13 bases. CDR3 size: 17 residues. CDR3 coding DNA: TGTGCCAGCAGTTCCCCGACCCATAGCTCCTATAATTCACCCCTCCACTTT. It encodes CASSSPTHSSYNSPLHF.

This clonotype was seen at least ten times. The chain combines TRBV15 with TRBJ2-7; possibly TRBD2 for D (6 bases). There are 14 residues in the CDR3. Trimming stripped 1 base from V and 7 bases from J, with 14 bases between. Germline CDR1 is LNHNV and CDR2 is YYDKDF (reference sequence). The CDR3 region has the DNA TGTGCCACCAGCAGAGCGCGGGGTCTGGTGGAGCAGTACTTC. It specifies CATSRARGLVEQYF.

This chain joins TRBV7-6 and TRBJ2-4, with 9 positions matching TRBD2. The CDR3 extends over 16 amino acids. Germline V gene data show CDR1 as SGHVS and CDR2 as FNYEAQ. J gave up 7 bases and V 1 base, and 8 bases lay outside the gene matches. The CDR3 nucleotides read TGTGCCAGCAGCTTAGATTTAGCGGGAGACGGGAACATTCAGTACTTC. Translating gives CASSLDLAGDGNIQYF.

This clonotype was picked up a small number of times. The V gene is TRBV9, the J gene TRBJ1-2; TRBD1 matches at 10 bases. After removal of 3 bases from V and 1 base from J, the junction contained 6 bases not matched to a gene. Germline-derived CDR1 and CDR2 are SGDLS and YYNGEE. CDR3 length: 16 amino acids. CDR3 nucleotides: TGTGCCAGCAGCGGAGAGGGGACAGGGGTTAACTATGGCTACACCTTC. Translation gives CASSGEGTGVNYGYTF.

This clonotype was detected a few times. This chain links TRBV10-3 with TRBJ2-7; 8 bases are shared with TRBD2. The germline CDR1 and CDR2 sequences are ENHRY and SYGVKD. CDR3 length: 15 amino acids. The J segment lost 2 bases and the V segment lost 1 base, leaving 4 bases of the junction unmatched. The chain's CDR3 is CAISEWGSGTYEQYF. The CDR3 DNA is TGTGCCATCAGTGAGTGGGGTAGCGGGACCTACGAGCAGTACTTC.

The V call is TRBV5-1, the J call TRBJ2-7; tentatively, D is TRBD1 (6 bases). The CDR3 is 16 amino acids. Trimming pared 0 bases from V and 0 bases from J, leaving 13 bases between. Germline loops: CDR1 SGHRS, CDR2 YFSETQ. The CDR3 reads CASSLVPGHPSYEQYF. In DNA, the CDR3 is TGCGCCAGCAGCTTGGTCCCGGGACATCCCTCCTACGAGCAGTACTTC. Variable domain in full (rest from reference TRBV5-1 and TRBJ2-7): KAGVTQTPRYLIKTRGQQVTLSCSPISGHRSVSWYQQTPGQGLQFLFEYFSETQRNKGNFPGRFSGRQFSNSRSEMNVSTLELGDSALYLCASSLVPGHPSYEQYFGPGTRLTVT.

This chain links TRBV9 with TRBJ2-7; D may be TRBD1 or TRBD2 (5 bases each). CDR3 length: 14 residues. Trimming left V 3 bases short and J 2 bases short, with 12 bases between. From germline, CDR1 is SGDLS and CDR2 YYNGEE. CDR3: CASSARDGAYEQYF. CDR3 DNA sequence: TGTGCCAGCAGCGCTCGGGACGGCGCCTACGAGCAGTACTTC.

The chain links TRBV5-5 to TRBJ2-7; possibly TRBD1 or TRBD2 for D (5 bases each). This CDR3 is 15 amino acids long. The ends were cut back, 2 bases at V and 2 bases at J, with 14 bases in the middle. Germline V gene sequence: CDR1 SGHKS, CDR2 YYEKEE (reference sequence). DNA of the CDR3: TGTGCCAGCAGCTTCCCCCGGGACCGCACCTACGAGCAGTACTTC. Protein sequence: CASSFPRDRTYEQYF.

The chain employs TRBV24-1 and TRBJ2-1; 14 nucleotides match TRBD2. V was pared by 7 bases and J by 9 bases, with 7 bases of the junction left unmatched. CDR1 is KGHDR and CDR2 is SFDVKD in the germline V gene. This CDR3 is built from 15 residues. Here the CDR3 reads CATRAGTSGSGEQFF. CDR3 DNA: TGTGCCACCAGGGCCGGGACTAGCGGGAGCGGTGAGCAGTTCTTC.

The sample holds a few counts of this clonotype. The chain is built from TRBV6-1 and TRBJ2-1; 7 bases are shared with TRBD1. This CDR3 spans 14 amino acids. V lost 7 bases, J lost 6 bases, and 9 bases stayed unmatched. CDR1 and CDR2 (germline): MNHNS, SASEGT. The chain's CDR3 is CASIEPGQTNEQFF. Written as DNA, the CDR3 is TGTGCCAGCATAGAACCGGGACAGACCAATGAGCAGTTCTTC.